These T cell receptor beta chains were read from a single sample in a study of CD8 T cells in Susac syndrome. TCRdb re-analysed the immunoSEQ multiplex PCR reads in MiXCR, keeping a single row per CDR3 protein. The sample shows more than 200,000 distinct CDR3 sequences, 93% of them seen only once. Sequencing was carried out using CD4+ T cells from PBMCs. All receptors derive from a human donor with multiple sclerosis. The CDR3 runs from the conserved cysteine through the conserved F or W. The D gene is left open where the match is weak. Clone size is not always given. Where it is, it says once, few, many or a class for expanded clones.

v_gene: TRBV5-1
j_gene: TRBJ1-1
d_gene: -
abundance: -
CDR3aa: CASSLASSNTEAFF
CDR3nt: TGCGCCAGCAGCTTGGCGTCTAGTAACACTGAAGCTTTCTTT

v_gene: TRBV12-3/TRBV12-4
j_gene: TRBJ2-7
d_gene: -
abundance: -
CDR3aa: CASSLAGGNYEQYF
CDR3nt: TGTGCCAGCAGTTTAGCGGGAGGAAACTACGAGCAGTACTTC

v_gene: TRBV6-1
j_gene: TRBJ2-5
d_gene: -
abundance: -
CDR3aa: CASSGYQETQYF
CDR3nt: TGTGCCAGCAGTGGGTACCAAGAGACCCAGTACTTC

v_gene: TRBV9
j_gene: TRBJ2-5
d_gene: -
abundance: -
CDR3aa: CASSVVGSEYQETQYF
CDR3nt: TGTGCCAGCAGCGTAGTTGGGAGCGAATACCAAGAGACCCAGTACTTC

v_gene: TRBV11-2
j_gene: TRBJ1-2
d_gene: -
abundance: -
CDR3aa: CASSSSKDTYYGYTF
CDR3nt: TGTGCCAGCAGCTCGTCGAAGGACACTTACTATGGCTACACCTTC

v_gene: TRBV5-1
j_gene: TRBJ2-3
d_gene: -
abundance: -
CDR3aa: CASSSRPADTQYF
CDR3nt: TGCGCCAGCAGCTCTCGGCCGGCAGATACGCAGTATTTT

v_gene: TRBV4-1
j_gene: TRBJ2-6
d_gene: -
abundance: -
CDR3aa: CASSQDYGSRIGGAGANVLTF
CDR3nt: TGCGCCAGCAGCCAAGATTACGGATCAAGGATTGGGGGCGCGGGGGCCAACGTCCTGACTTTC

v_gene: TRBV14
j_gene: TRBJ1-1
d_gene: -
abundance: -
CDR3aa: CASSQVRGRSTEAFF
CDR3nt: TGTGCCAGCAGCCAAGTCCGGGGCAGGAGCACTGAAGCTTTCTTT

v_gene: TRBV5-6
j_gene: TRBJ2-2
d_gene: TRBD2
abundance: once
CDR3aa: CASSPTGRGGGELFF
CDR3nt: TGTGCCAGCAGCCCGACGGGGCGGGGGGGCGGGGAGCTGTTTTTT

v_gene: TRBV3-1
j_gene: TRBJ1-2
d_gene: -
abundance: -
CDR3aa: CASSQEGRNYGYTF
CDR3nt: TGTGCCAGCAGCCAAGAGGGGAGGAATTATGGCTACACCTTC

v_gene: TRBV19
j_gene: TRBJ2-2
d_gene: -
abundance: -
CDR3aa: CASSVTTNTGELFF
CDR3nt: TGTGCCAGTAGTGTGACTACCAACACCGGGGAGCTGTTTTTT

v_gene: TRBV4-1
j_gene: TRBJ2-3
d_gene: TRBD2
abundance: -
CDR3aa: CASSRTLAGGPTDTQYF
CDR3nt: TGCGCCAGCAGCCGCACCCTAGCGGGGGGGCCCACAGATACGCAGTATTTT

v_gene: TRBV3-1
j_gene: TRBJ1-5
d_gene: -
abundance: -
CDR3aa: CASSQWGGNQPQHF
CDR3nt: TGTGCCAGCAGCCAGTGGGGAGGGAATCAGCCCCAGCATTTT

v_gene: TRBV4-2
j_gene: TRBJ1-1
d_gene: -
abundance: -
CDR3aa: CASSHPGAANTEAFF
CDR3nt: TGTGCCAGCAGCCACCCCGGGGCCGCGAACACTGAAGCTTTCTTT

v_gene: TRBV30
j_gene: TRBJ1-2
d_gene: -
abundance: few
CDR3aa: CAWSVLGISNYGYTF
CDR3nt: TGTGCCTGGAGTGTACTGGGGATTTCTAACTATGGCTACACCTTC

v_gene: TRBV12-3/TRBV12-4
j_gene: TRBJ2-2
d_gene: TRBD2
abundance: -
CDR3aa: CASRQTSSTGELFF
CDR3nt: TGTGCCAGCAGACAGACTAGCAGCACCGGGGAGCTGTTTTTT

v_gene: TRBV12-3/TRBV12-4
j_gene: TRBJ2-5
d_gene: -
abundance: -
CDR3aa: CASSLVRGTQYF
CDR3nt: TGTGCCAGCAGTTTGGTCCGCGGGACCCAGTACTTC

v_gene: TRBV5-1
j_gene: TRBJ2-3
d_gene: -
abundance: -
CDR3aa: CASSASRDFPSTDTQYF
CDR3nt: TGCGCCAGCAGCGCCTCTAGGGACTTCCCTAGCACAGATACGCAGTATTTT

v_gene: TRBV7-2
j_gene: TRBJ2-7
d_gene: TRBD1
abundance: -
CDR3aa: CASSLFNPARGYEQYF
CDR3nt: TGTGCCAGCAGCTTATTCAACCCAGCCAGGGGGTACGAGCAGTACTTC

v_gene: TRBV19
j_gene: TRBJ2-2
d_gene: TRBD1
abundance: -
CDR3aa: CATEQGVNTGELFF
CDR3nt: TGTGCCACCGAACAGGGGGTTAACACCGGGGAGCTGTTTTTT

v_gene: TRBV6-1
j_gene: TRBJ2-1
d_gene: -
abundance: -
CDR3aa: CASSPIGTTYNEQFF
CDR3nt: TGTGCCAGCAGTCCGATCGGGACAACCTACAATGAGCAGTTCTTC

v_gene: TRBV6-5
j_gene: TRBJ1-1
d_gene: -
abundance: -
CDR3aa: CASSRDRYTEAFF
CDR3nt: TGTGCCAGCAGTCGCGACAGGTACACTGAAGCTTTCTTT

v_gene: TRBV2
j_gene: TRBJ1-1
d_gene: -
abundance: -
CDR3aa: CASSGGRNPNTEAFF
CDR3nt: TGTGCCAGCAGTGGAGGCAGGAACCCGAACACTGAAGCTTTCTTT

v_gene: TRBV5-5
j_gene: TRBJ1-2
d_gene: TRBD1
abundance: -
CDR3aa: CASSLMGTGRENGYTF
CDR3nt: TGTGCCAGCAGCTTGATGGGGACAGGGAGAGAGAATGGCTACACCTTC

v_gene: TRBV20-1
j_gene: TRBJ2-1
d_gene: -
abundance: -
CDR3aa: CSAALVNEQFF
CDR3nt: TGCAGTGCGGCCCTAGTCAATGAGCAGTTCTTC

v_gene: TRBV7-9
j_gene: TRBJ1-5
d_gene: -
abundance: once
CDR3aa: CASSLISNQPQHF
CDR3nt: TGTGCCAGCAGCTTAATTTCGAATCAGCCCCAGCATTTT

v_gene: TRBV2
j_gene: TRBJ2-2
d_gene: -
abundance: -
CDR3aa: CASSAAGKDTGELFF
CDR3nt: TGTGCCAGCAGTGCGGCAGGGAAGGACACCGGGGAGCTGTTTTTT

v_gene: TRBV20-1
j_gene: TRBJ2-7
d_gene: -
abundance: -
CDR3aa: CSARVRGSYEQYF
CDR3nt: TGCAGTGCTAGGGTCAGGGGCTCCTACGAGCAGTACTTC

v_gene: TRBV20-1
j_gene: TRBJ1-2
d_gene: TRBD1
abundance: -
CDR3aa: CSARALAGQGSYGYTF
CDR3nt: TGCAGTGCTAGAGCCCTTGCGGGACAGGGGAGCTATGGCTACACCTTC

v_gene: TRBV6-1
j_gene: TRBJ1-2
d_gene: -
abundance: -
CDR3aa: CASSARGYLDGYTF
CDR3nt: TGTGCCAGCAGTGCCCGGGGATACCTAGATGGCTACACCTTC

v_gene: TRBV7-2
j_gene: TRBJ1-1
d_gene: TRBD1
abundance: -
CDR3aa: CASSPGPGQANTEAFF
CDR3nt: TGTGCCAGCAGCCCAGGGCCGGGACAGGCGAACACTGAAGCTTTCTTT